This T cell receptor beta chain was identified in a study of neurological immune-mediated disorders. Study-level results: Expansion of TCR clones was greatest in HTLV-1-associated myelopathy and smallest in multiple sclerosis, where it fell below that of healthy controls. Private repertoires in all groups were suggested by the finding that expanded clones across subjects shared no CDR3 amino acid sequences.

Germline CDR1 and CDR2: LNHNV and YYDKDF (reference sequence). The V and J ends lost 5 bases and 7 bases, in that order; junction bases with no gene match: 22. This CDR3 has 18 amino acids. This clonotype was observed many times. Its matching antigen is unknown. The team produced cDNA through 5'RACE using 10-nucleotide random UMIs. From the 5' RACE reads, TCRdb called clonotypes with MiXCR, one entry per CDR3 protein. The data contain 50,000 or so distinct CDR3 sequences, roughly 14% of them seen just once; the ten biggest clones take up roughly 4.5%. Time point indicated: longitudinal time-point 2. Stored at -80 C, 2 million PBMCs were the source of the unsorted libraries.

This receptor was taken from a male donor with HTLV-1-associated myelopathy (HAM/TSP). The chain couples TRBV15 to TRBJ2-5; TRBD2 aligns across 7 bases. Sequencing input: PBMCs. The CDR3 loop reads CATSRRATQRGTRGTQYF. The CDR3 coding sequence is TGTGCCACCAGCCGTAGGGCGACCCAGCGGGGTACTCGGGGGACCCAGTACTTC.